Described below is a single T cell receptor (beta chain) sequence and its context. Its specificity is unknown. The junction had 6 bases not matched to a gene; V was cut back by 11 bases and J by 9 bases. CDR1 MNHEY and CDR2 SVGEGT come from the germline V gene. CDR3 length: 10 amino acids. This sample was included in a study of Graves' ophthalmopathy and Graves' hyperthyroidism. About the research overall: Specimen type is peripheral blood, obtained at initial diagnosis before any treatment. Findings and limits, study-wide: Also, most clonotypes expanded in the thyroid above 0.001 frequency appeared in blood.

RNA transcripts were the source from which TCR beta CDR3 regions were amplified. Scientists carried out first-round RT-PCR using HTBI primers and then a second-round multiplex PCR. From the multiplex PCR reads, TCRdb called clonotypes with MiXCR, one entry per CDR3 protein. The profile covers about 210,000 distinct CDR3 sequences, with around 28% appearing a single time and around 9.8% taken by the ten largest. Exclusion covered patients with other autoimmune diseases or uncontrolled infections (as well as pregnancy or lactation). Clinical symptoms, serum thyroxine, TRAb, thyroid ultrasound and orbital computed tomography formed the basis of diagnosis.

This receptor was taken from a man between 45 and 60 years old with Graves' ophthalmopathy. The genes are TRBV6-2 or TRBV6-3 and TRBJ2-7, with TRBD2 matching 8 bases. The specimen sequenced was peripheral blood. CDR3 residues: CARAGEPQYF. The CDR3 DNA is TGTGCCCGAGCGGGGGAGCCGCAGTACTTC.